These 29 T cell receptor beta chains came from one sample sequenced in a study of CXCR3-negative and CXCR3-positive naive CD8 T cells. UMI-tagged TRB cDNA libraries were built via 5' RACE. No DNA is given; TCRdb re-called the 5' RACE reads and lists each CDR3 protein once. The listing contains about 58,000 distinct CDR3 sequences. Sequencing was done on a sample of naive CXCR3- CD8+ T cells from blood. Specified subset: CD45RO-CCR7+CD27+CD95- naive CD8+ T cells lacking CXCR3 (TNR3-). The receptors were sampled from a human donor in good health. Some clones in this sample may be carry-over from other donors' samples.

This chain joins TRBV5-1 and TRBJ1-1; no DNA is available, so the TRBD1 call from TCRdb remains unchecked. Germline-derived CDR1 and CDR2 are SGHRS and YFSETQ. This CDR3 contains 14 residues. The CDR3 protein is CASSAGRGVTEAFF.

The genes are TRBV7-2 and TRBJ2-2; TCRdb's D call of TRBD2 is untestable without DNA. This CDR3 is built from 16 residues. CDR1 SGHTA and CDR2 FQGNSA come from the germline V gene. CDR3 region: CASSLGRMGNTGELFF.

The gene calls are TRBV12-3 or TRBV12-4 and TRBJ1-5. The CDR3 is made up of 13 amino acids. CDR3 in amino acids: CASSLADRQPQHF.

The chain is built from TRBV4-1 and TRBJ1-1. The CDR3 is made up of 16 amino acids. The germline gives CDR1 MGHRA, CDR2 YSYEKL. Here the CDR3 reads CASSQAAPTMNTEAFF.

The CDR3 sequence is CSVDRSGQGTEAFF. The gene calls are TRBV29-1 and TRBJ1-1; the D call from TCRdb, TRBD1, cannot be confirmed without DNA. Germline lookup yields CDR1 SQVTM and CDR2 ANQGSEA. The CDR3 contains 14 residues.

The chain links TRBV7-2 to TRBJ2-2. The CDR3 runs to 16 residues. Germline CDR1 SGHTA, CDR2 FQGNSA. CDR3 amino acids: CASSHLLGANTGELFF.

This chain joins TRBV28 and TRBJ2-1; TCRdb designates TRBD2, a call that cannot be tested without DNA. Germline V CDR1 and CDR2: MDHEN, SYDVKM. The CDR3 contains 17 residues. The CDR3 here is CASKHRASGGPNNEQFF.

This chain links TRBV28 with TRBJ1-1; TCRdb selects TRBD1, and the lack of DNA leaves this call unchecked. The CDR3 runs to 14 residues. Germline-derived CDR1 and CDR2 are MDHEN and SYDVKM. The CDR3 sequence is CASSLPTGTTEAFF.

Here the CDR3 reads CSVVTVTGLAYGYTF. This chain joins TRBV29-1 and TRBJ1-2; the D call from TCRdb, TRBD1, cannot be confirmed without DNA. Germline loops: CDR1 SQVTM, CDR2 ANQGSEA. The CDR3 has 15 residues. Full variable domain (remainder filled in from reference TRBV29-1 and TRBJ1-2): SAVISQKPSRDICQRGTSLTIQCQVDSQVTMMFWYRQQPGQSLTLIATANQGSEATYESGFVIDKFPISRPNLTFSTLTVSNMSPEDSSIYLCSVVTVTGLAYGYTFGSGTRLTVV.

The V call is TRBV7-2, the J call TRBJ2-2; TCRdb's D gene call, TRBD2, goes unchecked for lack of DNA. The CDR3 consists of 15 residues. The germline gives CDR1 SGHTA, CDR2 FQGNSA. CDR3 protein: CASSPPVGPTGELFF.

The genes are TRBV27 and TRBJ2-7; no DNA is available, so the TRBD2 call from TCRdb remains unchecked. The germline gives CDR1 MNHEY, CDR2 SMNVEV (reference sequence). The CDR3 length is 15 residues. CDR3 in amino acids: CASSSPGLRTYEQYF.

This rearrangement joins TRBV24-1 to TRBJ2-1. Germline assignment: CDR1 KGHDR and CDR2 SFDVKD. This CDR3 has 12 residues. The CDR3 protein is CATRGRNNEQFF.

The rearrangement joins TRBV6-1 to TRBJ2-1; absent DNA, TCRdb's TRBD2 call cannot be checked. CDR3 length: 18 residues. From germline, CDR1 is MNHNS and CDR2 SASEGT. CDR3 amino acids: CASSERARDSIIYNEQFF.

The genes are TRBV20-1 and TRBJ2-1; TCRdb lists TRBD1, though no DNA is available to test this call. The CDR3 consists of 17 residues. Germline V gene data show CDR1 as DFQATT and CDR2 as SNEGSKA (reference sequence). CDR3 loop: CSAREFSGANSYNEQFF.

The chain has TRBV29-1 and TRBJ2-7. Germline V gene data show CDR1 as SQVTM and CDR2 as ANQGSEA. The CDR3 runs 13 residues. CDR3 region: CSVVKPDAYEQYF.

The CDR3 region is CASSSDSSYNEQFF. The gene calls are TRBV11-3 and TRBJ2-1. The CDR3 has 14 residues. Germline assignment: CDR1 SGHNT and CDR2 YENEEA.

The V call is TRBV7-9, the J call TRBJ2-7; absent DNA, TCRdb's TRBD2 call cannot be checked. The germline gives CDR1 SEHNR, CDR2 FQNEAQ (reference sequence). This CDR3 contains 16 residues. This CDR3 reads CASSKTSGRAPYEQYF.

This chain links TRBV9 with TRBJ2-1. The CDR3 contains 12 residues. Looked up from germline, CDR1 is SGDLS and CDR2 is YYNGEE. The CDR3 loop is CASVSANNEQFF.

This sequence joins TRBV21-1 and TRBJ2-1; without DNA, the TCRdb call of TRBD1 cannot be checked. TRBV21-1 is given as a pseudogene. This CDR3 comprises 14 residues. CDR3 sequence: CASSKVVQGNEQFF.

V usage is TRBV7-8 and J usage is TRBJ1-1; TCRdb returns TRBD1, unconfirmable since there is no DNA. The CDR3 consists of 12 residues. From germline, CDR1 is SGHVS and CDR2 FQNEAQ. Here the CDR3 reads CASSLRVAEAFF.

This clonotype is medium-sized by frequency. This chain joins TRBV11-3 and TRBJ2-1; the D call from TCRdb, TRBD1, cannot be confirmed without DNA. The CDR3 sequence is 15 residues long. Germline V CDR1 and CDR2: SGHNT, YENEEA. The CDR3 region is CASSPGTGVYNEQFF. Full variable domain (remainder filled in from reference TRBV11-3 and TRBJ2-1): EAGVVQSPRYKIIEKKQPVAFWCNPISGHNTLYWYLQNLGQGPELLIRYENEEAVDDSQLPKDRFSAERLKGVDSTLKIQPAELGDSAVYLCASSPGTGVYNEQFFGPGTRLTVL.

V is TRBV4-3 and J is TRBJ1-3; TCRdb designates TRBD1, a call that cannot be tested without DNA. The V gene's germline CDR1 is LGHNA and CDR2 YSLEER. There are 17 residues in the CDR3. The CDR3 spells CASSQMTGRNSGNTIYF.

J is TRBJ2-1 and V is TRBV7-9; TCRdb selects TRBD1, and the lack of DNA leaves this call unchecked. The CDR3 spans 16 residues. Germline CDR1 SEHNR, CDR2 FQNEAQ (reference sequence). The CDR3 here is CASSSPLGGGYNEQFF.

The gene calls are TRBV27 and TRBJ2-7; TCRdb selects TRBD1, and the lack of DNA leaves this call unchecked. The germline CDR1 and CDR2 sequences are MNHEY and SMNVEV (reference sequence). The CDR3 contains 14 residues. The CDR3 sequence is CASSPGQMYYEQYF.

The chain carries TRBV28 and TRBJ1-1. From germline, CDR1 is MDHEN and CDR2 SYDVKM. The CDR3 is 17 amino acids. CDR3 residues: CASGLGRRAGRNTEAFF.

The chain links TRBV29-1 to TRBJ2-3. The CDR3 is 14 amino acids. Germline V gene sequence: CDR1 SQVTM, CDR2 ANQGSEA. The CDR3 reads CSVEMWVTPDTQYF.

The chain carries TRBV7-2 and TRBJ1-1; TCRdb's D gene call, TRBD1, goes unchecked for lack of DNA. CDR1 is SGHTA, CDR2 FQGNSA, per germline. CDR3 size: 12 residues. CDR3 sequence: CASSLTGHEAFF. The full variable domain, with the rest looked up from reference TRBV7-2 and TRBJ1-1, is GAGVSQSPSNKVTEKGKDVELRCDPISGHTALYWYRQSLGQGLEFLIYFQGNSAPDKSGLPSDRFSAERTGGSVSTLTIQRTQQEDSAVYLCASSLTGHEAFFGQGTRLTVV.

The J gene is TRBJ2-3, the V gene TRBV27. The CDR3 runs 13 residues. Germline V gene sequence: CDR1 MNHEY, CDR2 SMNVEV (reference sequence). CDR3 in amino acids: CASSSQSTDTQYF.

CDR3 loop: CSVYRVGSSGANVLTF. This rearrangement joins TRBV29-1 to TRBJ2-6; TCRdb proposes TRBD1, but this gene call is untestable without DNA. CDR1 is SQVTM and CDR2 is ANQGSEA in the germline V gene. This CDR3 spans 16 amino acids.